This T cell receptor beta chain stems from a study of blood T cell repertoires in COVID-19 (dated by TCRdb to the early 2020s). Looking at the study overall: Samples from collaborators originated in the United States, Italy and Spain and spanned both the acute and convalescent phases of COVID-19. The prospective study material was composed of cDNA or gDNA derived from T cells, B-cell-depleted T cells, or PBMCs. Deeply sampled blood TCRbeta repertoires from subjects exposed to, actively infected with, or recovered from COVID-19 were included in the dataset. Sample metadata almost always included a de-identified subject ID, COVID-19 status, age in years and sex. The repertoires were released in a freely available public database meant as a resource for research on the immune response to SARS-CoV-2. Samples came from the ongoing ImmuneRACE study (first 160 participants) plus 1,254 subjects from 6 global collaborators. Where available, HLA class I and class II types were taken from metadata supplied by the sample provider and were not determined by assay-based typing.

The CDR3 has 14 amino acids, counting the end cysteine and phenylalanine. Of all the DNA, just the CDR3 is kept, 42 bases in frame from base 1. Reading the germline V gene gives CDR1 LGHNT and CDR2 FRNRAP. V sheds 6 bases and J sheds 6 bases, leaving 15 bases between their ends. On the study overall, not on this receptor specifically: How much clinical and demographic metadata was included differed by source and by participant, and the metadata was provided uncurated.

TCRbeta CDR3 regions were amplified from genomic DNA by means of the immunoSEQ Assay, a bias-controlled multiplex PCR. The original methods were these. The number of nucleated cells in each sample was estimated from the amplification of reference gene primers within the assay. To quantify the absolute abundance of each unique TCRbeta CDR3 rearrangement, sequence reads were collapsed and filtered. Productive Simpson clonality was computed per sample as the square root of Simpson's diversity index over productive rearrangements. Entries here come from immuneACCESS through TCRdb and include only in-frame sequences with V and J called. Some clones fail to appear in such tables; in the studies checked, an unresolved V gene covers under half of the shortfall, and the cause of the remainder is unknown. That table is the source of V, J and clone size, and D and trimming were worked out from the DNA. This sample has some 90,000 clones in its table, and 75% to 90% of those were observed once. Jointly, the top ten make up roughly 1.2% of the sample.

Details on this clone: Its antigen target is currently unknown. Per-base qualities were not stored, and no clone one base away is much larger.

Each collaborating institution followed its own protocols to collect whole blood in K2EDTA tubes. Collaborator samples were shipped for TCRbeta analysis as frozen whole blood, isolated PBMCs, or DNA extracted from either sample type. The sequenced sample was peripheral blood. The rearranged chain carries TRBV12-5 and TRBJ1-5, with the D gene not confidently named. The sequence derives from a man older than 75 with active or convalescent COVID-19. The DNA reads as follows: TGTGCTAGTGGGGATGAGATAGGAGCTCAGCCCCAGCATTTT. It encodes CASGDEIGAQPQHF.